This is a list of T cell receptor beta chains from one sample in a study of blood T cell repertoires in COVID-19. Assay: immunoSEQ multiplex PCR; the TCRdb copy retains only in-frame clones and omits some. The sample carries about 130,000 clones, around 88% recorded once. What was sequenced was peripheral blood. Every receptor here comes from a man in his 60s with active or convalescent COVID-19. Each CDR3 is given with its conserved first and last residue.

TRBV28	TRBJ1-6	CASSLGTVNSPLHF
TRBV5-6	TRBJ2-7	CASSLWGGPGQRVYEQYF
TRBV3-1/TRBV3-2	TRBJ1-1	CASSPLSMGTGAFF
TRBV7-3	TRBJ2-7	CASSIAGLASSYEQYF
TRBV6-5	TRBJ2-5	CASSLRGRQETQYF
TRBV6-5	TRBJ2-2	CASTGTFGELFF
TRBV5-1	TRBJ2-6	CASAEGASGANVLTF
TRBV11-2	TRBJ2-5	CASSPGQGQETQYF
TRBV4-1	TRBJ2-1	CASSHEGLAGVNEQFF
TRBV2	TRBJ1-2	CASNKGEMNYGYTF
TRBV4-1	TRBJ2-3	CASSQEARSGRDTQYF
TRBV18	TRBJ1-1	CASSPDGGMNTEAFF
TRBV11-2	TRBJ2-7	CASSASRVSYEQYF
TRBV4-2	TRBJ2-7	CASSQGIAGGDGEQYF
TRBV9	TRBJ2-1	CASSIRQNSYNEQFF
TRBV9	TRBJ1-1	CASSDRPNTEAFF
TRBV20-1	TRBJ2-7	CSASPPLRGHYEQYF
TRBV6-5	TRBJ1-2	CASSPGGYYGYTF
TRBV5-1	TRBJ2-7	CASSFGQQASYEQYF
TRBV19	TRBJ2-2	CASSIPPWTSKGSGELFF
TRBV10-3	TRBJ2-2	CALGGSVGELFF
TRBV2	TRBJ2-7	CASRTAGGSYEQYF
TRBV5-5	TRBJ2-7	CASRFHRDSSYEQYF
TRBV28	TRBJ2-6	CAGGTGLLGANVLTF
TRBV9	TRBJ2-1	CASSVEVAVSSYNEQFF
TRBV7-9	TRBJ1-2	CASSLGGAGGKLYGYTF
TRBV7-8	TRBJ2-1	CASSFGREGEQFF
TRBV7-2	TRBJ2-1	CASSPYRGNNEQFF
TRBV27	TRBJ2-1	CASSLNFITSGSRLDEQFF
TRBV7-2	TRBJ1-2	CASSRGQYGYTF
TRBV3-1/TRBV3-2	TRBJ1-6	CASSQGQSWPYSPLHF
TRBV3-1/TRBV3-2	TRBJ2-3	CASSHSSGQYF
TRBV4-2	TRBJ1-5	CASSQYIFEPQHF
TRBV3-1/TRBV3-2	TRBJ2-2	CASTWAGLAGEPGELFF
TRBV2	TRBJ1-6	CASSRTPYDSPLHF
TRBV27	TRBJ2-7	CASSSTSGGPLF
TRBV30	TRBJ1-1	CAWSRDRLLSEAFF
TRBV9	TRBJ2-1	CASSEGQGWDGYNEQFF
TRBV5-4	TRBJ2-5	CASTPSTSGRGETQYF
TRBV7-9	TRBJ2-5	CASSLPTSDRAKETQYF
TRBV7-2	TRBJ2-5	CASNYGASGIGETQYF
TRBV28	TRBJ2-1	CATEEPPPSYNEQFF
TRBV5-5	TRBJ1-6	CASSLGGQGNSPLHF
TRBV4-3	TRBJ1-4	CASSLDSRMAGELFF
TRBV5-1	TRBJ2-5	CASSLGANRETQYF
TRBV4-2	TRBJ1-4	CASSPPLGQGQNEKLFF
TRBV28	TRBJ1-3	CASSPHPTGSGNTIYF
TRBV15	TRBJ1-2	CATSNPQGYGYTF
TRBV19	TRBJ2-7	CASTPRGQGLYEQYF
TRBV28	TRBJ1-2	CASSQGTGGYGYTF